This T cell receptor (beta chain) was sequenced during a study of T-cell reconstitution after alpha-beta-depleted transplantation in children. Notes on this clonotype: The target antigen is unknown.

The TCRbeta library was prepared with unique molecular identifiers. TCRdb redid the calling of the PCR reads with MiXCR, one entry per CDR3 protein. Of over 7,500 distinct CDR3 sequences listed, 11% to 15% are singletons. Per germline, CDR1 SEHNR and CDR2 FQNEAQ (reference sequence). The CDR3 length is 15 residues. The ends were cut back, 7 bases at V and 1 base at J, with 14 bases in the middle. General study results and limits: Surviving recipient T cells and thymic progenitors accounted for the high day-60 TCRbeta diversity observed in some patients. T-cell numbers and diversity one year post-transplant derived largely from freshly generated T cells. The origin of alpha-beta T cells about two months after transplant was reportedly several hundred expanded graft clones.

The receptor's source is a male patient under 18 who had a stem cell transplant for acute lymphoblastic leukemia, so the T cells may come from the graft donor. J is TRBJ2-1 and V is TRBV7-9; weak D call: TRBD2 (5 bases). The sequenced sample was PBMCs, mostly from graft donor cells, obtained 60 days after TCRalphabeta/CD19-depleted stem cell transplant. This CDR3 is CASIPTRQSYNEQFF. Written as DNA, the CDR3 is TGTGCCAGCATCCCAACTAGACAATCCTACAATGAGCAGTTCTTC.